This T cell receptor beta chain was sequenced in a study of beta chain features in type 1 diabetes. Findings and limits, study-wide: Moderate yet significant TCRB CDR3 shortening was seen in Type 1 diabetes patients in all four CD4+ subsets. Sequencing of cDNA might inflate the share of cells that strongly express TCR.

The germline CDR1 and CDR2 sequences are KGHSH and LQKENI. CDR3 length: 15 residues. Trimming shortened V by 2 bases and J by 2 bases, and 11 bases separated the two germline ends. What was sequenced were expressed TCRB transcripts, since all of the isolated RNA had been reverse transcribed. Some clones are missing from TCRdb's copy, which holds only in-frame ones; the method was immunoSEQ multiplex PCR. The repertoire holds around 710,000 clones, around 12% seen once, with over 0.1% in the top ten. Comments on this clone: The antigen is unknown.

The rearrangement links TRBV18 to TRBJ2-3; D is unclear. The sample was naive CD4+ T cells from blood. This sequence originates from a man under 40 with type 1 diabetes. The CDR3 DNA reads TGTGCCAGCTCACCATCGAGGATTTCCACAGATACGCAGTATTTT. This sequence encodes CASSPSRISTDTQYF.